Shown below are 9 T cell receptor beta chains from a single sample sequenced in a study of T cell responses to AZD1222 COVID-19 vaccine. Some clones are missing from TCRdb's copy, which holds only in-frame ones; the method was immunoSEQ multiplex PCR. The sample holds about 130,000 clones, approximately 85% seen once. Sequenced here: peripheral blood, sampled on day 0 of MenACWY control vaccination. The receptors were sampled from an adult in good health.

The V gene is TRBV19, the J gene TRBJ1-5; unclear D gene. This CDR3 region has 14 residues. Per germline, CDR1 LNHDA and CDR2 SQIVND (reference sequence). The germline V and J ends were trimmed by 4 bases and 6 bases, with 13 bases remaining between them. The CDR3 nucleotides read TGTGCCAGTAGTACCCTGGGGAGGACTCAGCCCCAGCATTTT. This sequence encodes CASSTLGRTQPQHF. The full variable domain, completed using reference TRBV19 and TRBJ1-5, is DGGITQSPKYLFRKEGQNVTLSCEQNLNHDAMYWYRQDPGQGLRLIYYSQIVNDFQKGDIAEGYSVSREKKESFPLTVTSAQKNPTAFYLCASSTLGRTQPQHFGDGTRLSIL.

The chain couples TRBV6-5 to TRBJ1-1; D may be TRBD1 (5 bases). Germline CDR1 reads MNHEY; CDR2 reads SVGAGI. V gave up 8 bases and J gave up 2 bases, with 15 bases separating them. The CDR3 is 14 amino acids. The CDR3 spells CASRTQGGNTEAFF. The DNA for the CDR3 is TGTGCCAGCCGGACTCAGGGAGGAAACACTGAAGCTTTCTTT.

The CDR3 reads CASSRTGDYSTDTQYF. CDR3 nucleotide sequence: TGTGCCAGCAGCCGGACAGGGGACTATAGCACAGATACGCAGTATTTT. The chain couples TRBV28 to TRBJ2-3; 9 nucleotides agree with TRBD1. Germline CDR1 is MDHEN and CDR2 is SYDVKM. V gave up 6 bases and J gave up 0 bases; unmatched junction bases: 7. The CDR3 runs 16 residues.

As regards this clone: Distinct nucleotide sequences in the sample also encode this CDR3. The chain links TRBV6-5 to TRBJ2-6, with a possible D match to TRBD2 (6 bases). Trimming removed 6 bases at V and 0 bases at J, with 9 bases between. CDR1 MNHEY and CDR2 SVGAGI come from the germline V gene. This CDR3 spans 15 amino acids. This CDR3 reads CASRTGGSGANVLTF. CDR3 nucleotides: TGTGCCAGCAGGACCGGGGGCTCTGGGGCCAACGTCCTGACTTTC.

This clone has just one count. The rearrangement uses TRBV3-1 (or the pseudogene TRBV3-2) and TRBJ2-1, with 12 bases fitting TRBD2. After removal of 0 bases from V and 0 bases from J, the junction contained 6 bases not matched to a gene. Germline CDR1 and CDR2: LGHDT and YNNKEL (reference sequence). This CDR3 has 19 residues. The DNA of the CDR3 is TGTGCCAGCAGCCAAGAAGGCCTAGCGGGAGGGAGCTCCTACAATGAGCAGTTCTTC. Amino acid sequence: CASSQEGLAGGSSYNEQFF.

The V gene is TRBV30, the J gene TRBJ2-7; the D gene is possibly TRBD1 (6 bases). The CDR3 totals 13 residues. Germline V gives CDR1 GTSNPN, CDR2 SVGIG (reference sequence). V was trimmed by 7 bases and J by 0 bases, leaving 13 bases between them. DNA of the CDR3: TGTGCCTACAAACCGGGACACTCCTACGAGCAGTACTTC. Its protein is CAYKPGHSYEQYF.

The chain employs TRBV20-1 and TRBJ2-2; D perhaps matches TRBD1 (5 bases). The V end was cut by 3 bases, the J end by 8 bases, with 13 bases between. The CDR3 is 13 amino acids. Germline V gene data show CDR1 as DFQATT and CDR2 as SNEGSKA (reference sequence). CDR3 region: CSASVRVGGELFF. The CDR3 nucleotides are TGCAGTGCTAGTGTCAGGGTGGGTGGGGAGCTGTTTTTT.

The chain links TRBV6-1 to TRBJ2-1; 8 bases line up with TRBD2. Germline V gene data show CDR1 as MNHNS and CDR2 as SASEGT. The CDR3 has 17 amino acids. V lost 4 bases, J lost 13 bases, and 21 bases stayed unmatched. The CDR3: CASSVRTSWEGAWNQFF. The DNA of the CDR3 is TGTGCCAGCAGTGTGCGGACTAGCTGGGAAGGGGCCTGGAATCAGTTCTTC.

V gene TRBV29-1 combines with J gene TRBJ2-1, with D maybe TRBD2 (6 bases). This CDR3 has 13 amino acids. With 4 bases removed from V and 4 bases from J, the gap between germline ends came to 11 bases. The germline V gene encodes CDR1 SQVTM and CDR2 ANQGSEA. Here the CDR3 DNA reads TGCAGCGTTGCTAGCGACTTATACAATGAGCAGTTCTTC. Protein product: CSVASDLYNEQFF.